A single sample is the source of the 15 T cell receptor beta chains below, sequenced in a study of identical twins. TCRdb independently ran MiXCR on the 5' RACE reads; one entry per CDR3 protein. The sample lists around 1.7 million distinct CDR3 sequences; under 35% were seen once. The sample taken for sequencing was cord blood. All receptors come from a newborn girl in good health.

This clonotype was seen more than once but under ten times. The chain has TRBV2 and TRBJ1-5; no reliable D call. The CDR3 sequence is 17 residues long. Between the trimmed V and J ends, which lost 4 bases and 0 bases, there was a span of 16 bases. Germline V gene sequence: CDR1 SNHLY, CDR2 FYNNEI. CDR3 sequence (DNA): TGTGCCAGCAGTGGTGACACCACAGCGGCTAGCAATCAGCCCCAGCATTTT. Amino acid sequence: CASSGDTTAASNQPQHF. The whole variable domain, remainder taken from reference TRBV2 and TRBJ1-5, is EPEVTQTPSHQVTQMGQEVILRCVPISNHLYFYWYRQILGQKVEFLVSFYNNEISEKSEIFDDQFSVERPDGSNFTLKIRSTKLEDSAMYFCASSGDTTAASNQPQHFGDGTRLSIL.

For this clonotype: Compared with germline, one end of the junction differs, possibly owing to a read error. The chain links TRBV6-5 to TRBJ1-3; 8 nucleotides match TRBD1. The CDR3 is 16 residues long. CDR1 is MNHEY and CDR2 is SVGAGI in the germline V gene. CDR3 residues: CTSSPRGRVSGNTIYF. As DNA, the CDR3 is TGTACCAGCAGCCCCAGGGGGCGCGTCTCTGGAAACACCATATATTTT.

V is TRBV12-3 or TRBV12-4 and J is TRBJ1-2; no reliable D call. The CDR3 length is 13 residues. Trimming left V 2 bases short and J 4 bases short, with 8 bases between. The CDR3 DNA sequence: TGTGCCAGCAGTTTATATTCCCTCTATGGCTACACCTTC. Residues: CASSLYSLYGYTF.

The chain links TRBV4-1 to TRBJ2-1; 7 bases line up with TRBD2. The CDR3 runs 14 residues. V shed 0 bases and J 8 bases; nucleotides not matched to a gene: 4. Germline CDR1 MGHRA, CDR2 YSYEKL. The CDR3 loop is CASSQDSGVDEQFF. The CDR3 bases are TGCGCCAGCAGCCAAGACAGCGGGGTCGATGAGCAGTTCTTC.

The V call is TRBV10-3, the J call TRBJ2-5; perhaps TRBD2 as D (5 bases). Germline V gene lookup returns CDR1 ENHRY and CDR2 SYGVKD. V lost 4 bases and J lost 11, with 11 bases in between. The CDR3 has 11 amino acids. The CDR3 region has the DNA TGTGCCATCAGTGCTAGCTGGGAGCAGTACTTC. This sequence encodes CAISASWEQYF.

Only a few counts were recorded for this clonotype. The chain combines TRBV2 with TRBJ2-5; 9 bases are shared with TRBD1. The DNA end lines up better with TRBJ2-7; the J call may be wrong. CDR1 and CDR2 from the germline V gene are SNHLY and FYNNEI. This CDR3 has 16 amino acids. The DNA for the CDR3 is TGTGCCAGCAACAAACTCCCGGGACAGGGTTCCTACGAGCAGTACTTC. Amino acid sequence: CASNKLPGQGSYEQYF.

The V gene is TRBV10-3, the J gene TRBJ1-2; D gene uncertain. The CDR3 has 13 residues. Trimming cost V 4 bases and J 0 bases, with 6 bases left between them. Germline lookup yields CDR1 ENHRY and CDR2 SYGVKD. The CDR3 nucleotides read TGTGCCATCAGTGTTTGGGCTAACTATGGCTACACCTTC. Translated, it gives CAISVWANYGYTF.

The chain has TRBV20-1 and TRBJ2-1; possibly TRBD1 or TRBD2 for D (5 bases each). The V end was cut by 0 bases, the J end by 2 bases, with 5 bases between. The CDR3 loop spans 13 amino acids. The germline V gene has CDR1 DFQATT and CDR2 SNEGSKA (reference sequence). For the CDR3, the DNA is TGCAGTGCTAGAGAGGGGGCCTACAATGAGCAGTTCTTC. Translating it yields CSAREGAYNEQFF.

V and J are TRBV25-1 and TRBJ2-3; perhaps TRBD2 as D (5 bases). Germline-derived CDR1 and CDR2 are MGHDK and SYGVNS. V lost 2 bases and J 8 bases, leaving 14 bases between the germline ends. The length of the CDR3 is 14 residues. The CDR3 coding sequence is TGTGCCAGCAGTGAAGAGGCGAGGGCAGTTACGCAGTATTTT. This encodes CASSEEARAVTQYF.

The sample holds a few counts of this clonotype. This chain uses TRBV4-2 with TRBJ2-3; 8 bases fit TRBD1. The CDR3 contains 15 residues. V was clipped by 0 bases and J by 6 bases; unmatched bases: 5. Looked up from germline, CDR1 is LGHNA and CDR2 is YNFKEQ. The CDR3 nucleotides read TGTGCCAGCAGCCAAGATGGGCAGGGGGCGGATACGCAGTATTTT. Encoded protein: CASSQDGQGADTQYF.

The chain couples TRBV3-1 to TRBJ1-2; maybe TRBD1 (6 bases). Trimming removed 4 bases from V and 7 bases from J, with 13 bases in between. The CDR3 is 13 amino acids. Germline values: CDR1 LGHDT, CDR2 YNNKEL (reference sequence). CDR3 bases: TGTGCCAGCAGCCTGGGACAACTCGGTGGCTACACCTTC. Protein: CASSLGQLGGYTF.

The rearrangement uses TRBV6-6 and TRBJ1-4; D might be TRBD1 (6 bases). This CDR3 has 14 amino acids. Per germline, CDR1 MNHNY and CDR2 SVGAGI (reference sequence). The V gene lost 5 bases and the J gene lost 8 bases, with 15 bases spanning the gap. The DNA of the CDR3 is TGTGCCAGCAGTCAGACAGGTTACCTCGAAAAACTGTTTTTT. Amino acid sequence: CASSQTGYLEKLFF.

The chain is built from TRBV27 and TRBJ1-1, with D uncertain. V lost 7 bases and J lost 3, with 21 bases in between. The germline V gene has CDR1 MNHEY and CDR2 SMNVEV (reference sequence). This CDR3 region has 16 residues. DNA of the CDR3: TGTGCCAGCAACCAATACAGAGTTCCTGGGGACACTGAAGCTTTCTTT. The encoded protein is CASNQYRVPGDTEAFF.

This clonotype was counted only a few times. The V and J genes are TRBV29-1 and TRBJ1-1; weak D call: TRBD1 (6 bases). The CDR3 is 14 amino acids. Trimming cost V 7 bases and J 0 bases, with 15 bases left between them. Germline CDR1 is SQVTM and CDR2 is ANQGSEA. CDR3 bases: TGCAGCGGGGGGCCGGGGACCTTGAACACTGAAGCTTTCTTT. Translated: CSGGPGTLNTEAFF.

V and J are TRBV25-1 and TRBJ2-1; D possibly matches TRBD1 or TRBD2 (5 bases each). V lost 0 bases and J 5 bases, leaving 17 bases between the germline ends. Germline V gene lookup returns CDR1 MGHDK and CDR2 SYGVNS. There are 17 residues in the CDR3. CDR3 nucleotides: TGTGCCAGCAGTGAATATCGGCTAGCAACAGGCCACAATGAGCAGTTCTTC. Its protein is CASSEYRLATGHNEQFF.